This T cell receptor (beta chain) was documented in a study of blood T cell repertoires in COVID-19. Study as a whole: Collection of acute and convalescent COVID-19 samples took place in the United States, Italy and Spain. The analysed material was cDNA or gDNA that came from T cells, B-cell-depleted T cells, or PBMCs.

Methods used by the authors: Scientists estimated how many nucleated cells there were by amplifying reference gene primers. TCRdb keeps only in-frame clones here, not all; method: immunoSEQ multiplex PCR. That table is the source of V, J and clone size, and D and trimming were worked out from the DNA. The sample records approximately 170,000 clones, approximately 80% being singletons. The CDR3 consists of 13 residues. Germline V gives CDR1 SGHDT, CDR2 YYEEEE. The ends were cut back, 4 bases at V and 1 base at J, with 8 bases in the middle. Source material: peripheral blood. The chain links TRBV5-6 to TRBJ1-1; D might be TRBD1 (5 bases). The TCR sequence derives from a woman of 80 years or more with COVID-19, enrolled during active disease. CDR3 residues: CASSATENTEAFF. CDR3 coding DNA: TGTGCCAGCAGCGCGACAGAGAACACTGAAGCTTTCTTT.